Included here is one T cell receptor (beta chain) sequence, with context. These data originate in a study of control samples from healthy donors and cancer patients. Libraries were prepared by immunoSEQ multiplex PCR; TCRdb keeps only in-frame clonotypes and omits some of them. The data contain about 130,000 clones, around 90% of them singletons. Germline assignment: CDR1 KGHSY and CDR2 FQNENV. Trimming left V 1 base short and J 3 bases short, with 12 bases between. The CDR3 consists of 15 residues. The sample taken for sequencing was blood. V is TRBV16 and J is TRBJ1-1; the D gene is possibly TRBD1 (5 bases). The receptor was isolated from a man between 18 and 35 years old in good health. CDR3 sequence reads: CASSQYGGSYTEAFF. In DNA form, the CDR3 reads TGTGCCAGCAGCCAATACGGGGGTAGTTACACTGAAGCTTTCTTT.